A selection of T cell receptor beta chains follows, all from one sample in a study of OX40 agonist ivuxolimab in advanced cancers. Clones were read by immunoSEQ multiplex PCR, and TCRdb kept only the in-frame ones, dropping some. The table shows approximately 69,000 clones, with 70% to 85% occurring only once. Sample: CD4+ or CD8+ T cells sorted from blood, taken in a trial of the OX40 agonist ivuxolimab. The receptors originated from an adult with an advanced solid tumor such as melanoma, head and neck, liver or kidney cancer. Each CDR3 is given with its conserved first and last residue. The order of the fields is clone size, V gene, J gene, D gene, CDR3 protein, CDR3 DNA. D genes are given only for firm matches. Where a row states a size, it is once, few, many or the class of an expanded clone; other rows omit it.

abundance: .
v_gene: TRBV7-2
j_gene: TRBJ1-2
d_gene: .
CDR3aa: CASSLGGAAGYTF
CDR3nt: TGTGCCAGCAGCTTAGGGGGGGCAGCGGGCTACACCTTC

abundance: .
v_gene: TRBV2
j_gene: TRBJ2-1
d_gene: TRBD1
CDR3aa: CASSERRGHYNEQFF
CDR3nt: TGTGCCAGCAGTGAACGCAGGGGGCACTACAATGAGCAGTTCTTC

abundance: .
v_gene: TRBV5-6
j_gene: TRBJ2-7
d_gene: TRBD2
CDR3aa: CASSLGIAGAAYEQYF
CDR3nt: TGTGCCAGCAGCCTGGGTATAGCGGGGGCTGCCTACGAGCAGTACTTC

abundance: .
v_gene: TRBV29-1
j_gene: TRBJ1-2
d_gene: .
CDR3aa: CSVAQGRSSGYTF
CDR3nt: TGCAGCGTTGCCCAGGGGCGCTCAAGTGGCTACACCTTC

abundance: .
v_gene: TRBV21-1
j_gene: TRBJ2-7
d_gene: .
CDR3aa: CASTTRIPDSLKPRPYEQYF
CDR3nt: TGTGCCAGCACCACAAGAATTCCCGACAGCCTGAAACCCCGACCCTACGAGCAGTACTTC

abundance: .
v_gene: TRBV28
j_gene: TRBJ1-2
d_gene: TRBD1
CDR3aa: CASTGQGFYGYTF
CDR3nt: TGTGCCAGCACCGGACAGGGCTTCTATGGCTACACCTTC

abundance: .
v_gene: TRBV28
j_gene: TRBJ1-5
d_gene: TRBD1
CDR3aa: CASSLGGSGGFQHF
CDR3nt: TGTGCCAGCAGTTTAGGTGGGTCAGGGGGTTTCCAGCATTTT

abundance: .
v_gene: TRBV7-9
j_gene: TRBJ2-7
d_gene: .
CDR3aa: CASSQGRDYEQYF
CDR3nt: TGTGCCAGCAGCCAAGGACGGGACTACGAGCAGTACTTC

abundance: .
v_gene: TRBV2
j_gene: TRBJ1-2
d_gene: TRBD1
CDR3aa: CASTRDRNYGYTF
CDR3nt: TGTGCCAGCACCCGGGACAGGAACTATGGCTACACCTTC

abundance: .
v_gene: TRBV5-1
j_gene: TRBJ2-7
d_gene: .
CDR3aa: CASSPSPGNEQYF
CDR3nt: TGCGCCAGCAGCCCCTCCCCGGGGAACGAGCAGTACTTC

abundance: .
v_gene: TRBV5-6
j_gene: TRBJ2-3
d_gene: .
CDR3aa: CASSLSRAGDTQYF
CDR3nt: TGTGCCAGCAGCTTGTCCAGGGCTGGAGATACGCAGTATTTT

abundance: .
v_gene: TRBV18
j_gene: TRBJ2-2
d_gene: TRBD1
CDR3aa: CASSPNPGTGVYGGELFF
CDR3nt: TGTGCCAGCTCACCTAATCCCGGGACAGGGGTTTACGGCGGGGAGCTGTTTTTT

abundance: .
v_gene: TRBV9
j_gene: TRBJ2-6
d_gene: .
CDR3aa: CASSVPSSGANVLTF
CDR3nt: TGTGCCAGCAGCGTTCCAAGCTCTGGGGCCAACGTCCTGACTTTC

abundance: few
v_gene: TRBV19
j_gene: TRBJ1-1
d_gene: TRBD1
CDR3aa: CASRSGGDSAEAFF
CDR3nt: TGTGCCAGCCGGTCTGGCGGGGACAGTGCTGAAGCTTTCTTT

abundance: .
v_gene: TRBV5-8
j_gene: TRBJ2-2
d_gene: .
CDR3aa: CASSLTGNPNTGELFF
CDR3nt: TGTGCCAGCAGCTTGACAGGCAATCCGAACACCGGGGAGCTGTTTTTT

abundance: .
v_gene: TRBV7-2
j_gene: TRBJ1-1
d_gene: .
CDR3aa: CASSLGGAGDTEAFF
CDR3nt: TGTGCCAGCAGCTTGGGGGGGGCAGGGGACACTGAAGCTTTCTTT

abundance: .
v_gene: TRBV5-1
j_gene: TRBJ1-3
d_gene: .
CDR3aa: CASSFEGNTIYF
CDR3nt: TGCGCCAGCAGCTTCGAGGGAAACACCATATATTTT

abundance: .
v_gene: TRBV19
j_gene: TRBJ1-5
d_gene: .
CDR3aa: CASSLLTRGNQPQHF
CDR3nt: TGTGCCAGTAGTCTTCTCACTAGGGGAAATCAGCCCCAGCATTTT

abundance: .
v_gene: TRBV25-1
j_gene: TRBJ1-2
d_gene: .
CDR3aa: CASSEFWRGGYTF
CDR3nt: TGTGCCAGCAGTGAATTTTGGCGGGGGGGCTACACCTTC

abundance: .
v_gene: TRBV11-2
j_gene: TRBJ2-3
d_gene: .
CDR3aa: CASSSRVADTQYF
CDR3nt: TGTGCCAGCAGCTCCAGGGTCGCAGATACGCAGTATTTT

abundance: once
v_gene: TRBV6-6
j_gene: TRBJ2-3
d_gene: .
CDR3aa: CASSLPSRTDTQYF
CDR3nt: TGTGCCAGCAGTTTACCATCCAGAACAGATACGCAGTATTTT

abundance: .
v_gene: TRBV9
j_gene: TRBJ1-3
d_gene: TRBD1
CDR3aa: CASSVGGGSNSGNTIYF
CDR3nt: TGTGCCAGCAGCGTAGGAGGGGGCAGCAACTCTGGAAACACCATATATTTT

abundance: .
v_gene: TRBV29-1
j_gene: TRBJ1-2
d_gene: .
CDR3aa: CSVVKGGKGDPDTF
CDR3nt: TGCAGCGTTGTGAAGGGGGGGAAAGGGGATCCGGACACCTTC

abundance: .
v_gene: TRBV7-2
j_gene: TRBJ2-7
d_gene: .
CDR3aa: CASSFFTGLPYEQYF
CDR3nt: TGTGCCAGCAGCTTTTTTACGGGGCTGCCCTACGAGCAGTACTTC

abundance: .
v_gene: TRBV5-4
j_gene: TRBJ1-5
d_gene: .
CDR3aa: CASSSAGHGQPQHF
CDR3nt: TGTGCCAGCAGCTCCGCCGGACATGGTCAGCCCCAGCATTTT

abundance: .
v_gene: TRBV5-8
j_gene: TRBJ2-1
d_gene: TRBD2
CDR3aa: CASSLKLAASYNEQFF
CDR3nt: TGTGCCAGCAGCTTGAAACTAGCGGCATCCTACAATGAGCAGTTCTTC

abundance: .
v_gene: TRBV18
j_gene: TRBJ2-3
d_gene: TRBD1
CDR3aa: CASSPFETGPSTDTQYF
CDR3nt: TGTGCCAGCTCACCGTTCGAGACAGGGCCTAGCACAGATACGCAGTATTTT

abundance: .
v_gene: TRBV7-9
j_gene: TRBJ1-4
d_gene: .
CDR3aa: CASSFSGQIYNEKLFF
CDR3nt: TGTGCCAGCAGCTTCAGCGGACAGATTTATAATGAAAAACTGTTTTTT

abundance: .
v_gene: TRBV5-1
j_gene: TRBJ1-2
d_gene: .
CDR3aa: CASREDSGGYTF
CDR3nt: TGCGCCAGCAGAGAGGATTCGGGTGGCTACACCTTC

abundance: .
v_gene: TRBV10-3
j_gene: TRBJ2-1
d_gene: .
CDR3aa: CAIRSGTEAYNEQFF
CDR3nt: TGTGCCATCAGATCCGGGACCGAAGCCTACAATGAGCAGTTCTTC

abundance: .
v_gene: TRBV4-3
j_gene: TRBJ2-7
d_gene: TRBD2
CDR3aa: CASSLGGTSGGLHYEQYF
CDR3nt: TGCGCCAGCAGCCTGGGCGGGACTAGCGGGGGCCTGCACTACGAGCAGTACTTC

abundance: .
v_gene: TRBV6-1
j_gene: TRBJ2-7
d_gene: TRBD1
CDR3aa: CASRIYRGLYEQYF
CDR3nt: TGTGCCAGCAGGATTTACAGGGGGCTATACGAGCAGTACTTC

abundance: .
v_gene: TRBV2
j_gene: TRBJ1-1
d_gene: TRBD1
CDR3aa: CASSTGTGTSREAFF
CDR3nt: TGTGCCAGCAGTACCGGGACAGGGACAAGCAGGGAAGCTTTCTTT

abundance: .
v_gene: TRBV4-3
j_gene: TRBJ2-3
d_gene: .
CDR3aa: CASSQKYVSFTDTQYF
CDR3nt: TGCGCCAGCAGCCAAAAGTACGTCAGTTTCACAGATACGCAGTATTTT

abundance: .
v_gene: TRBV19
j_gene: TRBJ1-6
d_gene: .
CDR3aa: CASVDSYNSPLHF
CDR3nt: TGTGCCAGCGTAGACAGTTATAATTCACCCCTCCACTTT

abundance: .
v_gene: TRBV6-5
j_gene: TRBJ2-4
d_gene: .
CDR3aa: CASMIRTAPNIQYF
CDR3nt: TGTGCCAGTATGATACGGACCGCGCCAAACATTCAGTACTTC

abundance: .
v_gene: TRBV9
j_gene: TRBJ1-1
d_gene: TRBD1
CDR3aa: CASSVSTGNMNTEAFF
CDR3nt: TGTGCCAGCAGCGTCTCGACAGGGAACATGAACACTGAAGCTTTCTTT

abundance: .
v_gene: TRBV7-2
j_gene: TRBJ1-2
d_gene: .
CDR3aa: CASSPVAGYGYTF
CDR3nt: TGTGCCAGCAGCCCGGTAGCGGGGTATGGCTACACCTTC

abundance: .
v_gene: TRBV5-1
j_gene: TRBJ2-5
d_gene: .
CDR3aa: CASSFIGGQETQYF
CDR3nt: TGCGCCAGCAGCTTCATAGGGGGCCAAGAGACCCAGTACTTC

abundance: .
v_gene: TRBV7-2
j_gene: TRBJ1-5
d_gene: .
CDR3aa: CASSLNGAYNQPQHF
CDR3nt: TGTGCCAGCAGCTTAAATGGGGCCTACAATCAGCCCCAGCATTTT

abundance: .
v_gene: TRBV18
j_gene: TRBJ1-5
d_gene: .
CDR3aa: CASSPAGNQPQHF
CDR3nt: TGTGCCAGCTCACCCGCGGGCAATCAGCCCCAGCATTTT